This T cell receptor (beta chain) was obtained from a study of molecular identifiers for immune sequencing clone quantification. Study as a whole: In replicates, the authors split RNA from roughly 20,000 or 100,000 naive CD8 cells five ways and sequenced four. Whole-study findings and limits: Clonotypes surpassing 20 RNA copies contained over 99% of effector molecules, versus under 1% in naive cells.

Every naive CD8 library was made from between roughly 19,000 and 1,000,000 sorted cells with 10%, 30% or 50% RNA. The CDR3 is 15 amino acids. Bulk TCR library preparation followed previously described methods with listed TCR primers. TCRdb recomputed calls from the PCR reads with MiXCR, one row per CDR3 protein. This table has under 800,000 distinct CDR3 sequences, less than 30% appearing once. On this clonotype: The target antigen is unknown.

The clonotype comes from a human donor in good health. Some libraries in this study had Jurkat cell RNA spiked in. Input material: naive CD8+ T cells from blood, with Jurkat cell RNA spiked in. This sample's subset: FACS-sorted CD8+CD4-CCR7+CD45RA+ naive T cells. The chain carries TRBV21-1 and TRBJ2-7; the table calls TRBD2, which could not be checked here. TRBV21-1 is annotated as a pseudogene. The CDR3 DNA reads as TGTGCCATCAGAAAAGAGGGGACTAGCGGGTCCGAGCAGTACTTC. This sequence encodes CAIRKEGTSGSEQYF.